One sample yielded the 12 T cell receptor beta chains listed below, sequenced in a study of early stage breast cancer tumors. The table came from immunoSEQ multiplex PCR; TCRdb's copy has only in-frame clones and leaves some out. The repertoire includes about 63,000 clones, about 74% of them detected once, and more than 3% sits in the top ten. Material: blood. These receptors were taken from a person in their twenties or thirties with breast cancer.

The V gene is TRBV29-1, the J gene TRBJ1-1, with a weak D call TRBD1 (5 bases). CDR1 and CDR2 (germline): SQVTM, ANQGSEA. The CDR3 is 13 amino acids. V was clipped by 6 bases and J by 0 bases, with 11 bases between them. The CDR3 reads CSVAGLMNTEAFF. The CDR3 DNA follows: TGCAGCGTAGCGGGGCTCATGAACACTGAAGCTTTCTTT.

The chain has TRBV18 and TRBJ2-7, with TRBD1 as a possible D gene (6 bases). The V end was cut by 3 bases, the J end by 1 base, with 13 bases between. Germline loops: CDR1 KGHSH, CDR2 LQKENI. CDR3 size: 15 residues. As DNA, the CDR3 is TGTGCCAGCTCACCCGTAGGACAGACTTCCTACGAGCAGTACTTC. Its protein is CASSPVGQTSYEQYF. The full variable domain, its missing parts supplied by reference TRBV18 and TRBJ2-7, is NAGVMQNPRHLVRRRGQEARLRCSPMKGHSHVYWYRQLPEEGLKFMVYLQKENIIDESGMPKERFSAEFPKEGPSILRIQQVVRGDSAAYFCASSPVGQTSYEQYFGPGTRLTVT.

The chain employs TRBV9 and TRBJ2-1, with a weak D call TRBD1 (6 bases). CDR1 and CDR2 (germline): SGDLS, YYNGEE. V was shortened by 4 bases and J by 11 bases, with 25 bases between the two germline ends. CDR3 length equals 16 residues. The CDR3 sequence is CASSPDPTGIGVQQFF. CDR3 DNA: TGTGCCAGCAGCCCCGACCCGACAGGTATTGGGGTACAGCAGTTCTTC. The variable domain in full, with the rest retrieved from reference TRBV9 and TRBJ2-1, is DSGVTQTPKHLITATGQRVTLRCSPRSGDLSVYWYQQSLDQGLQFLIQYYNGEERAKGNILERFSAQQFPDLHSELNLSSLELGDSALYFCASSPDPTGIGVQQFFGPGTRLTVL.

The chain combines TRBV7-9 with TRBJ2-5; 7 positions match TRBD1. The V segment lost 6 bases and the J segment 5 bases; nucleotides outside the gene matches: 9. The length of the CDR3 is 14 residues. Per germline, CDR1 SEHNR and CDR2 FQNEAQ (reference sequence). The CDR3: CASRSTGSAETQYF. The CDR3 DNA is TGTGCCAGCAGGTCGACAGGGTCTGCTGAGACCCAGTACTTC.

The chain has TRBV5-1 and TRBJ2-7, with TRBD1 matching over 10 bases. The germline V gene encodes CDR1 SGHRS and CDR2 YFSETQ. Germline trimming cut 4 bases from V and 4 bases from J; bases unmatched to any gene: 8. The CDR3 totals 15 residues. CDR3 protein: CASSPMGQGLYEQYF. For the CDR3, the DNA is TGCGCCAGCAGCCCGATGGGACAGGGGTTGTACGAGCAGTACTTC.

V gene TRBV6-1 combines with J gene TRBJ1-2, with a tentative D call TRBD1 (5 bases). The CDR3 is made up of 14 amino acids. With 0 bases removed from V and 6 bases from J, the gap between germline ends came to 11 bases. Germline loops: CDR1 MNHNS, CDR2 SASEGT. The CDR3 DNA follows: TGTGCCAGCAGTGAAGCCGGGCAGGGAGATGGCTACACCTTC. Protein product: CASSEAGQGDGYTF.

This clone appeared a single time. The V and J genes are TRBV6-6 and TRBJ2-3, with 10 bases identical to TRBD1. The length of the CDR3 is 15 residues. V dropped 4 bases and J dropped 6; count of bases not matched to a gene: 7. Germline V lookup: CDR1 MNHNY, CDR2 SVGAGI (reference sequence). The CDR3 loop is CASSSPGTGDDTQYF. Written as DNA, the CDR3 is TGTGCCAGCAGTTCCCCCGGGACAGGGGACGATACGCAGTATTTT.

V is TRBV2 and J is TRBJ1-1; D remains ambiguous. V lost 6 bases to trimming and J lost 1 base, with 9 bases between them. Germline V gene data show CDR1 as SNHLY and CDR2 as FYNNEI. The CDR3 is made up of 13 amino acids. In nucleotides, the CDR3 is TGTGCCAGCAGGGGCAGACCGAACACTGAAGCTTTCTTT. This encodes CASRGRPNTEAFF.

The CDR3 protein is CASSSSYATEQYF. For the CDR3, the DNA is TGTGCCAGCAGCTCTTCCTACGCTACCGAGCAGTACTTC. The chain couples TRBV5-5 to TRBJ2-7; D gene unclear. Germline lookup yields CDR1 SGHKS and CDR2 YYEKEE (reference sequence). The CDR3 extends over 13 amino acids. The V end was cut by 3 bases, the J end by 6 bases, with 13 bases between.

The rearrangement joins TRBV4-2 to TRBJ2-2; 8 nucleotides line up with TRBD2. Germline CDR1 and CDR2: LGHNA and YNFKEQ. This CDR3 comprises 16 residues. The trim removed 4 bases at V and 4 bases at J, leaving 8 bases unmatched. CDR3 loop: CASSPSGGRITGELFF. The DNA for the CDR3 is TGTGCCAGCAGCCCCTCGGGAGGGCGGATCACCGGGGAGCTGTTTTTT.

The chain carries TRBV7-9 and TRBJ2-7; weak D call: TRBD2 (5 bases). There are 12 residues in the CDR3. CDR1 SEHNR and CDR2 FQNEAQ come from the germline V gene (reference sequence). Trimming pared 5 bases from V and 7 bases from J, leaving 12 bases between. In DNA, the CDR3 is TGTGCCAGCAGCCAGCCGGGGAATGAGCAGTACTTC. It translates to CASSQPGNEQYF.

The chain recombines TRBV18 with TRBJ2-4, with 14 positions matching TRBD2. There are 20 residues in the CDR3. V was clipped by 4 bases and J by 1 base; unmatched bases: 12. CDR1 and CDR2 from the germline V gene are KGHSH and LQKENI. CDR3 in DNA: TGTGCCAGCTCACAGCCGGGACTAGCGGGAGCCCCGGGGGCCAAAAACATTCAGTACTTC. As protein: CASSQPGLAGAPGAKNIQYF. The variable domain in full, completed from reference TRBV18 and TRBJ2-4, reads NAGVMQNPRHLVRRRGQEARLRCSPMKGHSHVYWYRQLPEEGLKFMVYLQKENIIDESGMPKERFSAEFPKEGPSILRIQQVVRGDSAAYFCASSQPGLAGAPGAKNIQYFGAGTRLSVL.